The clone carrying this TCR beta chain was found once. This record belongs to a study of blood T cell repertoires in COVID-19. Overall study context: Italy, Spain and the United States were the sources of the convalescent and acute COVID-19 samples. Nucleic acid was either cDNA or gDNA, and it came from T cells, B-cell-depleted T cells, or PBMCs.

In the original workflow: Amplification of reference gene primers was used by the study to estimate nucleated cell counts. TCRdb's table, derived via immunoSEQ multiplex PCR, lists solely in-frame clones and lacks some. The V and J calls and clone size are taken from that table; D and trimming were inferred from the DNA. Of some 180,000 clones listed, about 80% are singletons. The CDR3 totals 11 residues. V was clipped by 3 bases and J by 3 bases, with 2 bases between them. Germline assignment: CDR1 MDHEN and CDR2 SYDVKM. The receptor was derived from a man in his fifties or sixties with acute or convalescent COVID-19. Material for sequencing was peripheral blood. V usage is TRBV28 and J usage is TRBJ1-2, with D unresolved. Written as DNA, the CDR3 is TGTGCCAGCAGTTTCTACTATGGCTACACCTTC. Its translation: CASSFYYGYTF.